This TCR beta chain was captured in a study of chemoradiotherapy in HPV16-positive cancers. Across the whole study: Candidate HPV-specific T-cell clones and common TCR motifs came from functional assays in a couple of HPV16-positive patients. Whole-study results and caveats: HPV-specific T cells were functionally defined from only two HPV16-positive patients.

Concerning this clone: What it binds is not known.

TCRdb's table, derived via immunoSEQ multiplex PCR, lists solely in-frame clones and lacks some. Here the sample spans some 70,000 clones, about nine tenths being singletons. The V end was cut by 5 bases, the J end by 4 bases, with 16 bases between. Germline V CDR1 and CDR2: SGHDT, YYEEEE. The length of the CDR3 is 15 residues. The sequences come from blood, collected from a patient who underwent chemoradiotherapy. This clonotype was obtained from a human donor with HPV-associated anogenital cancer. This rearrangement joins TRBV5-6 to TRBJ2-1, with D tentatively TRBD2 (6 bases). CDR3 amino acids: CASSTGGTGYNEQFF. The CDR3, as DNA: TGTGCCAGCAGTACCGGCGGGACGGGGTACAATGAGCAGTTCTTC.